This TCR beta chain was obtained from a study of blood T cell repertoires in COVID-19. Overall study context: Sites across the United States, Italy and Spain contributed samples from acute and convalescent COVID-19. T cells, B-cell-depleted T cells, or PBMCs supplied cDNA or gDNA.

The V gene end was trimmed by 4 bases and the J gene end by 4 bases; junction bases not matched to a gene: 13. The CDR3 spans 16 residues. CDR1 and CDR2 (germline): SGHTS, YDEGEE. This table comes from immunoSEQ multiplex PCR, and its TCRdb copy is limited to in-frame clones, with some not included. Here the sample spans under 200,000 clones, less than 90% being singletons. This clone came up once. Source material: peripheral blood. The TCR sequence derives from a woman between 65 and 79 years old with acute or convalescent COVID-19. V and J are TRBV5-8 and TRBJ2-5; 7 positions agree with TRBD2. Written as DNA, the CDR3 is TGTGCCAGCAGCCCCGGGGGGATGCCCGGTACAGAGACCCAGTACTTC. Its protein is CASSPGGMPGTETQYF.